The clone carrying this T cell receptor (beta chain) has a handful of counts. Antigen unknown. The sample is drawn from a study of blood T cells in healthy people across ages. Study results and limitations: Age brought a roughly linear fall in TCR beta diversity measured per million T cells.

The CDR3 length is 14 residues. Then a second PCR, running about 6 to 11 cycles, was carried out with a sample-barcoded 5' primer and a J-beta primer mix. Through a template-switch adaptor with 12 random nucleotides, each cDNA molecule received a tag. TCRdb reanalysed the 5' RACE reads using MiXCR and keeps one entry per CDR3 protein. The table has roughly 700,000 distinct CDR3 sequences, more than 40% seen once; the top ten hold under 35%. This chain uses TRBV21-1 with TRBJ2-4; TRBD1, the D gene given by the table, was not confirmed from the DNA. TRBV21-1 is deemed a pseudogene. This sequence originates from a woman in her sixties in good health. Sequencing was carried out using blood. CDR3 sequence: CASSKSPLLAEQYF. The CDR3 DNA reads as TGTGCCAGCAGCAAATCCCCCCTTTTGGCGGAGCAGTACTTC.